Below are 27 T cell receptor beta chains sequenced from a single sample in a study of T-cell memory formation after mild COVID-19. TCRdb used MiXCR to reprocess the 5' RACE reads, holding one entry per CDR3 protein. The table has 100,000 to 150,000 distinct CDR3 sequences, about 5.9% seen once. The sample was PBMCs or a T cell subset sorted from them (not recorded which). The source of these receptors is an adult woman who had mild COVID-19 (a few samples of this study predate the infection). Cell type and time point are not known.

This clonotype was observed at least ten times. CDR3 region: CASSLIGQEPRQPQHF. CDR3 DNA sequence: TGCGCCAGCAGCTTGATAGGACAGGAGCCCCGTCAGCCCCAGCATTTT. The chain uses TRBV5-1 and TRBJ1-5; 7 bases are a match to TRBD1. The CDR3 spans 16 residues. The germline CDR1 and CDR2 sequences are SGHRS and YFSETQ. V shed 1 base and J 6 bases; nucleotides not matched to a gene: 10.

At least ten counts were recorded for this clonotype. This rearrangement joins TRBV5-1 to TRBJ1-1; 9 bases match TRBD1. V shed 4 bases, J shed 8 bases, and the junction held 6 bases outside the gene matches. CDR3 size: 13 residues. Germline assignment: CDR1 SGHRS and CDR2 YFSETQ. The CDR3 spells CASSPQGAREAFF. In DNA, the CDR3 is TGCGCCAGCAGCCCACAGGGGGCGCGGGAAGCTTTCTTT.

This clonotype was observed many times. The genes are TRBV4-1 and TRBJ2-3; D remains ambiguous. Deletions cut 0 bases from V and 2 bases from J, with 9 bases between. From germline, CDR1 is MGHRA and CDR2 YSYEKL. The CDR3 consists of 15 residues. As DNA, the CDR3 is TGCGCCAGCAGCCAAGATAGGGCCCCCACAGATACGCAGTATTTT. It encodes CASSQDRAPTDTQYF.

This clonotype was recorded at least ten times. The genes are TRBV5-1 and TRBJ2-5; 15 bases map to TRBD2. From germline, CDR1 is SGHRS and CDR2 YFSETQ. Losses at the gene ends were 4 bases for V and 5 bases for J; bases not matched to a gene: 6. This CDR3 is built from 16 residues. The CDR3 here is CASSPGLAGGQETQYF. DNA of the CDR3: TGCGCCAGCAGCCCGGGACTAGCGGGAGGACAGGAGACCCAGTACTTC.

This clonotype was observed a handful of times. The chain combines TRBV20-1 with TRBJ1-2; no firm D call. This CDR3 comprises 15 residues. Germline V gene data show CDR1 as DFQATT and CDR2 as SNEGSKA (reference sequence). V was trimmed by 3 bases and J by 0 bases, leaving 14 bases between them. The chain's CDR3 is CSARPGESANYGYTF. The CDR3 nucleotides read TGCAGTGCTAGGCCCGGGGAGTCTGCTAACTATGGCTACACCTTC.

This clonotype was counted a few times. The rearrangement uses TRBV2 and TRBJ2-7; 8 bases fit TRBD1. Germline CDR1 is SNHLY and CDR2 is FYNNEI. This CDR3 has 13 amino acids. The V and J ends lost 2 bases and 7 bases, in that order; junction bases with no gene match: 4. This CDR3 reads CASSETGGLEQYF. Here the CDR3 DNA reads TGTGCCAGCAGTGAAACAGGGGGTCTGGAGCAGTACTTC. The whole variable domain, remainder taken from reference TRBV2 and TRBJ2-7, is EPEVTQTPSHQVTQMGQEVILRCVPISNHLYFYWYRQILGQKVEFLVSFYNNEISEKSEIFDDQFSVERPDGSNFTLKIRSTKLEDSAMYFCASSETGGLEQYFGPGTRLTVT.

Concerning this clonotype: Being one base from a much bigger clone, this may be a read error. This chain uses TRBV5-6 with TRBJ1-2, with 9 bases aligning to TRBD1. V was pared by 5 bases and J by 8 bases, with 10 bases of the junction left unmatched. Germline CDR1 and CDR2: SGHDT and YYEEEE. The CDR3 contains 14 residues. In DNA form, the CDR3 reads TGTGCCAGCAGGCCCCTGGGACAGGGATACGGCTACACCTTC. Translated, it gives CASRPLGQGYGYTF.

This clonotype was picked up a small number of times. This chain uses TRBV18 with TRBJ2-2, with TRBD2 matching 9 bases. The germline CDR1 and CDR2 sequences are KGHSH and LQKENI. Germline trimming cut 0 bases from V and 2 bases from J; bases unmatched to any gene: 1. This CDR3 has 16 amino acids. The CDR3 region is CASSPPSGRNTGELFF. For the CDR3, the DNA is TGTGCCAGCTCACCACCTAGCGGGAGAAACACCGGGGAGCTGTTTTTT.

This clonotype was detected many times. The rearrangement uses TRBV9 and TRBJ2-1; 12 nucleotides align to TRBD2. The CDR3 runs 15 residues. V shed 2 bases, J shed 6 bases, and the junction held 3 bases outside the gene matches. Germline V gene lookup returns CDR1 SGDLS and CDR2 YYNGEE. This chain's CDR3 is CASSVTSGSFNEQFF. The CDR3 region has the DNA TGTGCCAGCAGCGTGACTAGCGGGAGCTTCAATGAGCAGTTCTTC.

This clonotype occurred a few times. The gene calls are TRBV4-1 and TRBJ1-5; a weak D match, TRBD1 (5 bases). The germline gives CDR1 MGHRA, CDR2 YSYEKL. This CDR3 has 18 residues. The V end lost 4 bases, the J end lost 0 bases, and 19 bases lay between the germline ends. The CDR3 DNA is TGCGCCAGCAGCCTCCTATGGTCAGGGCCGGTTAGCAATCAGCCCCAGCATTTT. Amino acid sequence: CASSLLWSGPVSNQPQHF.

The rearrangement links TRBV16 to TRBJ2-7; 11 bases agree with TRBD1. From germline, CDR1 is KGHSY and CDR2 FQNENV. J gave up 1 base and V 4 bases, and 3 bases lay outside the gene matches. This CDR3 is 15 amino acids long. The CDR3, as DNA: TGTGCCAGCAGCCGGACAGGGGGCCTTTCCTACGAGCAGTACTTC. Encoded protein: CASSRTGGLSYEQYF.

This chain joins TRBV18 and TRBJ1-5, with D tentatively TRBD1 (5 bases). The germline CDR1 and CDR2 sequences are KGHSH and LQKENI. V shed 4 bases and J shed 4 bases, with 8 bases lying between them. CDR3 length: 13 residues. CDR3 sequence reads: CASSQDKNQPQHF. The CDR3 DNA reads as TGTGCCAGCTCACAGGACAAAAATCAGCCCCAGCATTTT.

This clonotype was counted at least ten times. The rearrangement joins TRBV7-9 to TRBJ1-1, with 9 bases that match TRBD1. The CDR3 has 15 amino acids. Germline loops: CDR1 SEHNR, CDR2 FQNEAQ (reference sequence). J was trimmed by 8 bases and V by 3 bases; bases with no gene match: 10. The CDR3 spells CASSFIGRTGVEAFF. The CDR3, as DNA: TGTGCCAGCAGCTTCATCGGGAGGACAGGGGTGGAAGCTTTCTTT.

This clonotype showed up just a few times. CDR3 in DNA: TGCAGTGCTAGAGAGGTAGGCCGGAATCAGCCCCAGCATTTT. Translated, it gives CSAREVGRNQPQHF. The chain links TRBV20-1 to TRBJ1-5; D gene unclear. The CDR3 spans 14 residues. Trimming took 0 bases from V and 4 from J, leaving 10 bases between them. The germline gives CDR1 DFQATT, CDR2 SNEGSKA (reference sequence).

The CDR3 spells CASSQDRAGVSNQPQHF. The CDR3, as DNA: TGTGCCAGCAGCCAAGATAGGGCAGGGGTGAGCAATCAGCCCCAGCATTTT. The chain carries TRBV4-2 and TRBJ1-5, with a weak D call TRBD1 (6 bases). The CDR3 length is 17 residues. The germline gives CDR1 LGHNA, CDR2 YNFKEQ. Trimming cost V 0 bases and J 1 base, with 13 bases left between them.

The genes are TRBV7-2 and TRBJ2-1, with a possible D match to TRBD2 (7 bases). CDR3 length equals 17 residues. Trimming left V 2 bases short and J 10 bases short, with 24 bases between. Germline lookup yields CDR1 SGHTA and CDR2 FQGNSA. The CDR3 loop is CASSLHGGGTTLGEQFF. DNA for the CDR3: TGTGCCAGCAGCTTACATGGCGGGGGCACCACTTTAGGAGAGCAGTTCTTC.

This sequence joins TRBV15 and TRBJ2-5; D remains unclear. There are 14 residues in the CDR3. V shed 1 base and J shed 4 bases, with 10 bases lying between them. Germline V lookup: CDR1 LNHNV, CDR2 YYDKDF (reference sequence). CDR3 region: CATSRVETTETQYF. CDR3 DNA sequence: TGTGCCACCAGCAGAGTCGAGACGACAGAGACCCAGTACTTC.

This clonotype was picked up many times. The DNA of the CDR3 is TGCGCCAGCAGCCGGGACAGGGGGTTCTACGAGCAGTACTTC. Protein sequence: CASSRDRGFYEQYF. The V and J genes are TRBV4-1 and TRBJ2-7, with TRBD1 identical over 11 bases. CDR3 length equals 14 residues. Germline V gene data show CDR1 as MGHRA and CDR2 as YSYEKL. Trimming took 4 bases from V and 3 from J; bases not matched to a gene: 2.

The gene calls are TRBV5-5 and TRBJ2-2; D possibly corresponds to TRBD2 (5 bases). V lost 7 bases and J 6 bases, leaving 19 bases between the germline ends. The CDR3 totals 15 residues. Germline lookup yields CDR1 SGHKS and CDR2 YYEKEE (reference sequence). Here the CDR3 DNA reads TGTGCCAGCCTAGCCCTCACGGGGAAACCCGGGGAGCTGTTTTTT. Protein product: CASLALTGKPGELFF.

This clonotype was counted many times. The rearrangement links TRBV12-3 or TRBV12-4 to TRBJ2-1, with 13 positions matching TRBD2. The V gene end was trimmed by 5 bases and the J gene end by 8 bases; junction bases not matched to a gene: 9. This CDR3 has 16 residues. CDR3 loop: CASSPGTSGNVYEQFF. The DNA for the CDR3 is TGTGCCAGCAGTCCTGGGACTAGCGGGAATGTTTATGAGCAGTTCTTC.

This clonotype was seen a handful of times. The chain links TRBV12-3 or TRBV12-4 to TRBJ1-4, with a possible D match to TRBD1 (6 bases). V shed 3 bases and J shed 6 bases, with 11 bases lying between them. The CDR3 is made up of 14 amino acids. CDR3 DNA sequence: TGTGCCAGCAGTTTTGGGGGCGGCTATGAAAAACTGTTTTTT. This translates into CASSFGGGYEKLFF.

This clonotype showed up many times. The CDR3 region has the DNA TGTGCCAGCAGTCTAGGGGGAGCGCGTAGAGATACGCAGTATTTT. Amino acids: CASSLGGARRDTQYF. V gene TRBV7-2 combines with J gene TRBJ2-3; the D gene is possibly TRBD1 (6 bases). The CDR3 spans 15 residues. Between the trimmed V and J ends, which lost 6 bases and 5 bases, there was a span of 18 bases. Germline assignment: CDR1 SGHTA and CDR2 FQGNSA.

This clonotype was detected many times. The V and J genes are TRBV5-6 and TRBJ1-2; D is ambiguous. The CDR3 length is 13 residues. V lost 2 bases to trimming and J lost 8 bases, with 13 bases between them. Per the germline V gene, CDR1 is SGHDT and CDR2 is YYEEEE. As DNA, the CDR3 is TGTGCCAGCAGCTTCAATAATCTCGGCGGCTACACCTTC. This gives the protein CASSFNNLGGYTF.

The chain couples TRBV5-6 to TRBJ2-1; D not resolved. Germline CDR1 reads SGHDT; CDR2 reads YYEEEE. The V end was cut by 4 bases, the J end by 8 bases, with 10 bases between. This CDR3 is 12 amino acids long. CDR3 protein: CASSSHWDEQFF. CDR3 bases: TGTGCCAGCAGCAGCCACTGGGATGAGCAGTTCTTC.

The chain couples TRBV6-1 to TRBJ2-5; 7 bases fit TRBD2. The trim removed 6 bases at V and 3 bases at J, leaving 7 bases unmatched. The germline V gene has CDR1 MNHNS and CDR2 SASEGT. The CDR3 consists of 14 residues. This CDR3 reads CASSPLGGEETQYF. As DNA, the CDR3 is TGTGCCAGCAGCCCTCTGGGGGGGGAAGAGACCCAGTACTTC.

Only a few counts were recorded for this clonotype. The V gene is TRBV19, the J gene TRBJ2-7; D might be TRBD1 (6 bases). Germline V gene data show CDR1 as LNHDA and CDR2 as SQIVND (reference sequence). The CDR3 spans 13 residues. V shed 4 bases and J shed 4 bases, with 11 bases lying between them. Here the CDR3 reads CASSTVQGYEQYF. CDR3 in DNA: TGTGCCAGTAGTACCGTACAGGGTTACGAGCAGTACTTC.

This clonotype has at least ten counts. The chain carries TRBV12-3 or TRBV12-4 and TRBJ1-5; TRBD1 is a possible D gene (5 bases). There are 13 residues in the CDR3. V gave up 2 bases and J gave up 5 bases, with 7 bases separating them. This chain's CDR3 is CASSLRDYQPQHF. CDR3 bases: TGTGCCAGCAGTTTAAGGGACTATCAGCCCCAGCATTTT.